This T cell receptor (beta chain) emerged from a study of blood T cell repertoires in COVID-19. Study overall: COVID-19 samples collected from the United States, Italy and Spain covered acute and convalescent phases.

This CDR3 has 13 residues. Per the germline V gene, CDR1 is SGHRS and CDR2 is YFSETQ. Trimming removed 6 bases from V and 4 bases from J; junction bases left unmatched: 6. Some clones are missing from TCRdb's copy, which holds only in-frame ones; the method was immunoSEQ multiplex PCR. The top ten hold approximately 6.2% of the sample, which has a few hundred thousand clones, about 83% seen once. The source is a man aged 55-75 years who had recovered from COVID-19. The chain employs TRBV5-1 and TRBJ1-1, with 7 nucleotides matching TRBD1. The sequenced material came from peripheral blood. CDR3 sequence (DNA): TGCGCCAGCACTGGGACAGTAGGCACTGAAGCTTTCTTT. Its protein product is CASTGTVGTEAFF.